This TCR beta chain is drawn from a study of immune characterization of retroperitoneal liposarcoma. Germline V gene lookup returns CDR1 MNHNS and CDR2 SASEGT. V lost 2 bases and J lost 10; bases outside the gene matches: 9. The CDR3 totals 15 residues. MiXCR, run by TCRdb on the PCR reads, gives a single entry per CDR3 protein. The table records some 7,700 distinct CDR3 sequences, under 30% of them present only once. Sequencing was done on a sample of blood. V and J are TRBV6-1 and TRBJ2-1; 9 nucleotides match TRBD1. This sequence was found in a male donor with retroperitoneal liposarcoma. The CDR3 sequence is CASSERGTGYHEQFF. In DNA form, the CDR3 reads TGTGCCAGCAGTGAACGCGGGACAGGGTACCACGAGCAGTTCTTC.